This T cell receptor beta chain derives from a study of T cell responses to AZD1222 COVID-19 vaccine. General study results and limits: The donor group comprised mostly white British people and more females; the analysis possibly underestimated clonal diversity. Reportedly, close to half of spike-specific TCRs are directed against unmutated variant regions.

CDR3 length: 15 amino acids. V shed 4 bases and J 0 bases; nucleotides not matched to a gene: 3. The germline V gene has CDR1 SGHAT and CDR2 FQNNGV. Clones were sequenced by immunoSEQ multiplex PCR, and TCRdb holds only the in-frame ones, with some missing. The sample carries 150,000 or so clones, more than 85% recorded once. For this clone: What it binds is not known.

The specimen was peripheral blood, collected on day 0 of AZD1222 vaccination. The clonotype comes from an adult in good health. This chain uses TRBV11-2 with TRBJ2-1; 7 nucleotides align to TRBD1. CDR3 region: CASSSGQSSYNEQFF. The CDR3 DNA reads TGTGCCAGCAGCTCGGGACAGAGCTCCTACAATGAGCAGTTCTTC. Together with reference TRBV11-2 and TRBJ2-1, the CDR3 gives the full variable domain: EAGVAQSPRYKIIEKRQSVAFWCNPISGHATLYWYQQILGQGPKLLIQFQNNGVVDDSQLPKDRFSAERLKGVDSTLKIQPAKLEDSAVYLCASSSGQSSYNEQFFGPGTRLTVL.